This T cell receptor beta chain was obtained from a study of blood T cell repertoires in COVID-19. Study-level background: Sources were T cells, B-cell-depleted T cells, or PBMCs; the material itself was cDNA or gDNA.

Seattle patients were enrolled while actively infected and followed longitudinally. The repertoire was sequenced with immunoSEQ multiplex PCR; TCRdb's copy has only in-frame clones and lacks some. The repertoire holds under 300,000 clones, with about 90% as singletons. The receptor comes from a woman in her 30s with COVID-19, enrolled during active disease. Sequenced material: peripheral blood.

The CDR3 nucleotides are TGTGCCACCAGCAGAGTGCTACCGGGACAGGGGGCTTATAGCTCTGGAAACACCATATATTTT. Protein product: CATSRVLPGQGAYSSGNTIYF. The chain has TRBV15 and TRBJ1-3, with 12 nucleotides matching TRBD1. With 1 base clipped from V and 0 bases from J, the junction kept 13 bases outside the gene matches. The germline gives CDR1 LNHNV, CDR2 YYDKDF (reference sequence). The CDR3 spans 21 residues.